The source of this T cell receptor (beta chain) is a study of Siglec-9 on CD8 T cells in melanoma. Regarding the study as a whole: An effector memory CD8+ subset marked by Siglec-9 reportedly appeared to gather in melanoma.

The CDR3 has 17 residues. J gave up 3 bases and V 1 base, and 10 bases lay outside the gene matches. Germline assignment: CDR1 SGHNT and CDR2 YYREEE (reference sequence). Details on this clone: Its antigen is unidentified.

TCRdb's table, derived via immunoSEQ multiplex PCR, lists solely in-frame clones and lacks some. The table has 25,000 to 30,000 clones, 75% to 85% seen once. The V call is TRBV5-4, the J call TRBJ2-4; 7 bases match TRBD1. The receptor was derived from a human donor in good health. The sample consisted of Siglec-9- CD8+ T cells sorted from blood. For the CDR3, the DNA is TGTGCCAGCAGCTTGCCCGACTTTCAGGGGGACAAAAACATTCAGTACTTC. It yields the protein CASSLPDFQGDKNIQYF. Combining the CDR3 with reference TRBV5-4 and TRBJ2-4 gives the whole variable domain ETGVTQSPTHLIKTRGQQVTLRCSSQSGHNTVSWYQQALGQGPQFIFQYYREEENGRGNFPPRFSGLQFPNYSSELNVNALELDDSALYLCASSLPDFQGDKNIQYFGAGTRLSVL.